The present entry profiles one TCR beta chain with its context. Its antigen remains unidentified. This sample was taken from a study of cytomegalovirus exposure and HLA in healthy donors. Study-wide results and caveats: A later analysis linked a missense variant in DCLRE1C to the trimming of TCR beta V and J genes. Cytomegalovirus-associated status was assigned to roughly 160 TCR beta chains.

CDR1 is MNHEY and CDR2 is SMNVEV in the germline V gene (reference sequence). The ends were cut back, 7 bases at V and 3 bases at J, with 16 bases in the middle. CDR3 length: 15 residues. 13 Jbeta primers and 60 Vbeta primers were used for the PCR. The repertoire was sequenced with immunoSEQ multiplex PCR; TCRdb's copy has only in-frame clones and lacks some. The profile shows 150,000 to 200,000 clones, roughly 72% of them singletons. This TCR was sampled from a woman in her twenties or thirties in good health and CMV-seropositive. Sequencing was carried out using PBMCs. V is TRBV27 and J is TRBJ1-5; possible D gene TRBD1, 6 bases. The CDR3 DNA follows: TGTGCCAGCATGGTTTTGGGGGCCATCAATCAGCCCCAGCATTTT. This sequence encodes CASMVLGAINQPQHF.